Following are 26 T cell receptor beta chains from one sample sequenced in a study of early T cells in non-severe SARS-CoV-2 infection. TCRdb recomputed calls from the 5' RACE reads with MiXCR, one row per CDR3 protein. The table has tens of thousands of distinct CDR3 sequences, about 15% seen once. Sequencing was performed on whole blood, taken at baseline. The source of these receptors is an adult who was a healthcare worker with PCR-confirmed SARS-CoV-2 infection or an uninfected control (not recorded which).

In its sample, this clonotype was seen a few times. The genes are TRBV25-1 and TRBJ2-6, with 11 bases that match TRBD1. Trimming cost V 3 bases and J 2 bases; bases outside gene matches: 6. The CDR3 runs to 18 residues. Germline-derived CDR1 and CDR2 are MGHDK and SYGVNS. The CDR3: CASSDLGQGAAGANVLTF. The CDR3 bases are TGTGCCAGCAGTGACTTAGGACAGGGGGCGGCTGGGGCCAACGTCCTGACTTTC.

The rearrangement links TRBV19 to TRBJ1-2; D gene ambiguous. V shed 4 bases and J shed 5 bases, with 11 bases lying between them. This CDR3 is 13 amino acids long. CDR1 and CDR2 (germline): LNHDA, SQIVND (reference sequence). As DNA, the CDR3 is TGTGCCAGTAGTAGTCGGCAGAAATATGGCTACACCTTC. Its protein product is CASSSRQKYGYTF.

V is TRBV4-2 and J is TRBJ2-4; tentative D call: TRBD2 (6 bases). CDR3 length equals 15 residues. Germline V gene lookup returns CDR1 LGHNA and CDR2 YNFKEQ. Trimming took 1 base from V and 5 from J, leaving 12 bases between them. The CDR3 spells CASSQGGSGENIQYF. In DNA, the CDR3 is TGTGCCAGCAGCCAAGGTGGTAGCGGAGAAAACATTCAGTACTTC.

There are many counts of this clonotype. The rearrangement uses TRBV7-9 and TRBJ2-4, with TRBD2 as a possible D gene (5 bases). The V gene lost 1 base and the J gene lost 7 bases, with 14 bases spanning the gap. This CDR3 is 15 amino acids long. Germline V lookup: CDR1 SEHNR, CDR2 FQNEAQ (reference sequence). CDR3 nucleotide sequence: TGTGCCAGCAGCTTAGTGACGGAGGCAAGGAACATTCAGTACTTC. Translated, it gives CASSLVTEARNIQYF.

This chain links TRBV20-1 with TRBJ2-5; 7 nucleotides agree with TRBD2. Germline-derived CDR1 and CDR2 are DFQATT and SNEGSKA (reference sequence). V lost 0 bases, J lost 4 bases, and 5 bases stayed unmatched. This CDR3 has 14 residues. The CDR3, as DNA: TGCAGTGCTAGAGAGGGGGACTACCGAGAGACCCAGTACTTC. Its protein is CSAREGDYRETQYF.

This clonotype was found a few times. The chain carries TRBV19 and TRBJ2-2; TRBD1 aligns across 8 bases. Germline V gene sequence: CDR1 LNHDA, CDR2 SQIVND (reference sequence). The J segment lost 5 bases and the V segment lost 2 bases, leaving 13 bases of the junction unmatched. CDR3 size: 18 residues. The CDR3 reads CASSITDRQGKGTGELFF. The CDR3 DNA follows: TGTGCCAGTAGTATAACGGACCGACAGGGGAAGGGGACCGGGGAGCTGTTTTTT. Complete variable domain (other parts from reference TRBV19 and TRBJ2-2): DGGITQSPKYLFRKEGQNVTLSCEQNLNHDAMYWYRQDPGQGLRLIYYSQIVNDFQKGDIAEGYSVSREKKESFPLTVTSAQKNPTAFYLCASSITDRQGKGTGELFFGEGSRLTVL.

This clonotype was seen a few times. The rearrangement joins TRBV29-1 to TRBJ2-3, with D possibly matching TRBD2 (6 bases). The CDR3 length is 14 residues. Looked up from germline, CDR1 is SQVTM and CDR2 is ANQGSEA. V was trimmed by 5 bases and J by 3 bases, leaving 15 bases between them. CDR3 sequence: CSVRPGVKTDTQYF. Written as DNA, the CDR3 is TGCAGCGTTCGCCCGGGGGTAAAAACAGATACGCAGTATTTT.

This clonotype was seen ten or more times. This chain connects TRBV29-1 to TRBJ2-3; 11 nucleotides line up with TRBD2. Germline lookup yields CDR1 SQVTM and CDR2 ANQGSEA. V shed 5 bases and J 2 bases; nucleotides not matched to a gene: 6. CDR3 length: 15 amino acids. The CDR3 coding sequence is TGCAGCGTTCGACTAGCGGGACTACACACAGATACGCAGTATTTT. Its protein is CSVRLAGLHTDTQYF.

V gene TRBV30 combines with J gene TRBJ2-3, with 11 bases fitting TRBD2. The CDR3 totals 15 residues. Germline trimming cut 4 bases from V and 6 bases from J; bases unmatched to any gene: 9. In germline, CDR1 is GTSNPN, CDR2 SVGIG (reference sequence). The CDR3 coding sequence is TGTGCCTGGACCAACGTAGCGGGGGGGCCGGATACGCAGTATTTT. Amino acids: CAWTNVAGGPDTQYF.

This clonotype was seen repeatedly, ten times or more. The chain carries TRBV7-6 and TRBJ1-6, with 11 positions matching TRBD1. The V gene's germline CDR1 is SGHVS and CDR2 FNYEAQ. The CDR3 covers 16 residues. V gave up 5 bases and J gave up 6 bases; unmatched junction bases: 6. The CDR3 nucleotides read TGTGCCAGCAGCCCTACCGGGACAGGGGGTAATTCACCCCTCCACTTT. This gives the protein CASSPTGTGGNSPLHF.

The rearrangement uses TRBV20-1 and TRBJ2-3, with a tentative D call TRBD2 (6 bases). Trimming cost V 1 base and J 2 bases, with 16 bases left between them. Germline V CDR1 and CDR2: DFQATT, SNEGSKA (reference sequence). This CDR3 is 16 amino acids long. CDR3 protein: CSARGARGFPTDTQYF. CDR3 coding DNA: TGCAGTGCTAGAGGGGCGCGGGGTTTCCCCACAGATACGCAGTATTTT.

This clonotype was picked up a small number of times. CDR3 loop: CASSPGQYNSPLHF. CDR3 nucleotides: TGTGCCAGCAGCCCGGGACAGTATAATTCACCCCTCCACTTT. The chain joins TRBV3-1 to TRBJ1-6; 7 nucleotides align to TRBD1. V shed 4 bases, J shed 4 bases, and the junction held 1 base outside the gene matches. Germline CDR1 LGHDT, CDR2 YNNKEL (reference sequence). The CDR3 runs to 14 residues.

The rearrangement links TRBV18 to TRBJ2-7; a weak D match, TRBD2 (6 bases). This CDR3 is 17 amino acids long. The V end lost 2 bases, the J end lost 0 bases, and 17 bases lay between the germline ends. From germline, CDR1 is KGHSH and CDR2 LQKENI. The DNA for the CDR3 is TGTGCCAGCTCACCAAAGGGTGGATTAGCGGCCTCCTACGAGCAGTACTTC. Protein: CASSPKGGLAASYEQYF.

The table lists this clonotype with a few counts. This chain connects TRBV5-1 to TRBJ2-3; 9 nucleotides agree with TRBD2. The CDR3 totals 15 residues. V shed 2 bases, J shed 4 bases, and the junction held 5 bases outside the gene matches. Per germline, CDR1 SGHRS and CDR2 YFSETQ. The CDR3 coding sequence is TGCGCCAGCAGCTTCGGACTAGCGAGTGCAGATACGCAGTATTTT. Translated, it gives CASSFGLASADTQYF.

This clonotype turned up a few times. The chain is built from TRBV6-6 and TRBJ2-1; a possible D gene is TRBD1 (6 bases). The CDR3 runs to 17 residues. The germline V gene has CDR1 MNHNY and CDR2 SVGAGI (reference sequence). The germline V and J ends were trimmed by 0 bases and 8 bases, with 20 bases remaining between them. DNA of the CDR3: TGTGCCAGCAGTTACTCGATACGGACAGCCTCTAGGGATGAGCAGTTCTTC. Its translation is CASSYSIRTASRDEQFF.

A word on this clonotype: Possible read error: a much larger clone is one base away. The chain joins TRBV27 to TRBJ2-3, with 7 positions matching TRBD1. Germline CDR1 reads MNHEY; CDR2 reads SMNVEV (reference sequence). The CDR3 loop spans 15 amino acids. The DNA for the CDR3 is TGTGCCAGCAGATTATCGCAGGGGGTGACGGATACGCAGTATTTT. Translated, it gives CASRLSQGVTDTQYF.

Only a few counts were recorded for this clonotype. The V call is TRBV2, the J call TRBJ2-1; D not certain. This CDR3 has 14 amino acids. CDR1 SNHLY and CDR2 FYNNEI come from the germline V gene. Trimming cost V 4 bases and J 4 bases, with 11 bases left between them. CDR3 sequence (DNA): TGTGCCAGCAGTGGACGTTTGGCATACAATGAGCAGTTCTTC. It yields the protein CASSGRLAYNEQFF. Supplemented by reference TRBV2 and TRBJ2-1, the full variable domain reads EPEVTQTPSHQVTQMGQEVILRCVPISNHLYFYWYRQILGQKVEFLVSFYNNEISEKSEIFDDQFSVERPDGSNFTLKIRSTKLEDSAMYFCASSGRLAYNEQFFGPGTRLTVL.

This sequence joins TRBV12-3 or TRBV12-4 and TRBJ1-6, with no clear D. The CDR3 sequence is 14 residues long. V gave up 1 base and J gave up 7 bases, with 8 bases separating them. The CDR3 region is CASSLGTENSPLHF. The CDR3 DNA sequence: TGTGCCAGCAGTTTAGGGACGGAGAATTCACCCCTCCACTTT.

This clonotype was seen a few times. The chain joins TRBV24-1 to TRBJ2-1, with no clear D. The germline V gene has CDR1 KGHDR and CDR2 SFDVKD. There are 10 residues in the CDR3. V dropped 8 bases and J dropped 7 bases, with 5 bases sitting between them. The CDR3 nucleotides read TGTGCCACCAAGGTTAATGAGCAGTTCTTC. This translates into CATKVNEQFF.

V and J are TRBV7-9 and TRBJ2-3; D ambiguous. V dropped 5 bases and J dropped 4 bases, with 13 bases sitting between them. Germline CDR1 SEHNR, CDR2 FQNEAQ (reference sequence). The CDR3 length is 14 residues. The DNA for the CDR3 is TGTGCCAGCAGCGTTACCCCCCCGCCAGATACGCAGTATTTT. This encodes CASSVTPPPDTQYF.

The rearrangement uses TRBV7-2 and TRBJ2-7; the match to TRBD1 covers 8 bases. J lost 2 bases, V lost 4 bases, and 1 base had no gene match. Germline CDR1 reads SGHTA; CDR2 reads FQGNSA. The CDR3 spans 13 residues. The CDR3 reads CASSWTGTYEQYF. Written as DNA, the CDR3 is TGTGCCAGCAGCTGGACAGGGACCTACGAGCAGTACTTC.

This clonotype appeared once. The chain employs TRBV20-1 and TRBJ2-3, with unresolved D. Between the trimmed V and J ends, which lost 1 base and 4 bases, there was a span of 9 bases. CDR1 and CDR2 from the germline V gene are DFQATT and SNEGSKA (reference sequence). The CDR3 contains 13 residues. CDR3 nucleotides: TGCAGTGCTAGAGTTAGTAGCCCAGATACGCAGTATTTT. It codes for CSARVSSPDTQYF.

The gene calls are TRBV9 and TRBJ2-3; D not certain. Germline V gives CDR1 SGDLS, CDR2 YYNGEE. The CDR3 is made up of 14 amino acids. Between the trimmed V and J ends, which lost 0 bases and 0 bases, there was a span of 5 bases. As DNA, the CDR3 is TGTGCCAGCAGCGTAGGATATAGCACAGATACGCAGTATTTT. It encodes CASSVGYSTDTQYF.

This clonotype has more than one count but fewer than ten. The chain employs TRBV27 and TRBJ2-7; 7 nucleotides match TRBD2. Germline loops: CDR1 MNHEY, CDR2 SMNVEV (reference sequence). Losses at the gene ends were 4 bases for V and 1 base for J; bases not matched to a gene: 1. The CDR3 is 13 amino acids. In nucleotides, the CDR3 is TGTGCCAGCAGTTCTAGCGGATCCTACGAGCAGTACTTC. The encoded protein is CASSSSGSYEQYF.

The chain has TRBV11-2 and TRBJ2-7, with D hard to call. The CDR3 extends over 15 amino acids. Germline CDR1 SGHAT, CDR2 FQNNGV. The ends were cut back, 4 bases at V and 3 bases at J, with 16 bases in the middle. This CDR3 reads CASSSIRIDHYEQYF. DNA of the CDR3: TGTGCCAGCAGCTCAATTCGAATCGACCACTACGAGCAGTACTTC.

This clonotype has at least ten counts. The CDR3 loop is CASSDLTPYSYNEQFF. The CDR3 DNA is TGTGCCAGCAGTGACTTGACACCCTACTCCTACAATGAGCAGTTCTTC. This chain uses TRBV6-6 with TRBJ2-1; D is uncertain. Deletions cut 5 bases from V and 0 bases from J, with 14 bases between. The length of the CDR3 is 16 residues. Germline CDR1 MNHNY, CDR2 SVGAGI (reference sequence).